A selection of T cell receptor beta chains follows, all from one sample in a study of technical replicates of blood from a handful of donors. Assay: immunoSEQ multiplex PCR; the TCRdb copy retains only in-frame clones and omits some. Of 59,000 or so clones in the sample, just under 95% were seen once. The specimen sequenced was PBMCs. These receptors all come from a human donor in good health. Some clones in this sample may be carry-over from other donors' samples. Each CDR3 is given with its conserved first and last residue. Fields, in order: clone size, V gene, D gene, J gene, CDR3 protein, CDR3 DNA. The D gene is left open where the match is weak. Clone size is shown for a subset of rows, as once, few, many or a class of expanded clone.

clone_size: .; v_call: TRBV7-2; d_call: TRBD1; j_call: TRBJ1-2; cdr3_aa: CASSSDWRTGNGYTF; cdr3_nt: TGTGCCAGCAGCTCTGACTGGAGGACAGGGAATGGCTACACCTTC
clone_size: .; v_call: TRBV6-5; d_call: .; j_call: TRBJ2-2; cdr3_aa: CASSPGTPNTGELFF; cdr3_nt: TGTGCCAGCAGTCCAGGGACTCCGAACACCGGGGAGCTGTTTTTT
clone_size: .; v_call: TRBV5-1; d_call: TRBD2; j_call: TRBJ2-1; cdr3_aa: CASSPSGAYNEQFF; cdr3_nt: TGCGCCAGCAGCCCCAGCGGGGCCTACAATGAGCAGTTCTTC
clone_size: .; v_call: TRBV5-1; d_call: .; j_call: TRBJ2-3; cdr3_aa: CASIEGGGSFTDTQYF; cdr3_nt: TGCGCCAGCATTGAGGGCGGGGGCTCCTTCACAGATACGCAGTATTTT
clone_size: .; v_call: TRBV29-1; d_call: .; j_call: TRBJ1-2; cdr3_aa: CSVEGGADYGYTF; cdr3_nt: TGCAGCGTTGAAGGGGGAGCCGACTATGGCTACACCTTC
clone_size: .; v_call: TRBV5-5; d_call: TRBD1; j_call: TRBJ1-2; cdr3_aa: CASSFREMTGGNYGYTF; cdr3_nt: TGTGCCAGCAGCTTTCGAGAAATGACAGGGGGTAACTATGGCTACACCTTC
clone_size: .; v_call: TRBV7-8; d_call: .; j_call: TRBJ2-7; cdr3_aa: CASSPQAYEQYF; cdr3_nt: TGTGCCAGCAGTCCCCAGGCCTACGAGCAGTACTTC
clone_size: .; v_call: TRBV18; d_call: TRBD1; j_call: TRBJ2-3; cdr3_aa: CASSKGQGVSDTQYF; cdr3_nt: TGTGCCAGCTCAAAGGGACAGGGGGTGTCAGATACGCAGTATTTT
clone_size: .; v_call: TRBV5-4; d_call: TRBD2; j_call: TRBJ2-5; cdr3_aa: CASSHASGRRGTQYF; cdr3_nt: TGTGCCAGCAGCCACGCTAGCGGCCGGCGAGGGACCCAGTACTTC
clone_size: .; v_call: TRBV7-2; d_call: TRBD2; j_call: TRBJ2-4; cdr3_aa: CASSSTTSGAAKNIQYF; cdr3_nt: TGTGCCAGCAGCTCCACGACTAGCGGGGCCGCCAAAAACATTCAGTACTTC
clone_size: .; v_call: TRBV7-9; d_call: .; j_call: TRBJ1-1; cdr3_aa: CASSPGSAAFF; cdr3_nt: TGTGCCAGCAGTCCCGGTAGCGCAGCTTTCTTT
clone_size: .; v_call: TRBV27; d_call: .; j_call: TRBJ2-7; cdr3_aa: CASSLFGAYEQYF; cdr3_nt: TGTGCCAGCAGTTTATTCGGAGCCTACGAGCAGTACTTC
clone_size: .; v_call: TRBV6-5; d_call: .; j_call: TRBJ1-3; cdr3_aa: CASSYSIGDTIYF; cdr3_nt: TGTGCCAGCAGTTACTCGATAGGGGACACCATATATTTT
clone_size: .; v_call: TRBV4-1; d_call: TRBD1; j_call: TRBJ1-1; cdr3_aa: CASSQDSGRGTRNTEAFF; cdr3_nt: TGCGCCAGCAGCCAAGATAGCGGCAGGGGGACTCGGAACACTGAAGCTTTCTTT
clone_size: .; v_call: TRBV2; d_call: .; j_call: TRBJ1-4; cdr3_aa: CASSEGTAATNEKLFF; cdr3_nt: TGTGCCAGCAGTGAAGGTACAGCAGCAACTAATGAAAAACTGTTTTTT
clone_size: .; v_call: TRBV27; d_call: .; j_call: TRBJ1-1; cdr3_aa: CASSLSGTEAFF; cdr3_nt: TGTGCCAGCAGTTTGAGTGGCACTGAAGCTTTCTTT
clone_size: .; v_call: TRBV5-4; d_call: TRBD2; j_call: TRBJ2-7; cdr3_aa: CASSLAGGSKRYEQYF; cdr3_nt: TGTGCCAGCAGCTTAGCGGGGGGGTCAAAGAGGTACGAGCAGTACTTC
clone_size: .; v_call: TRBV18; d_call: .; j_call: TRBJ2-3; cdr3_aa: CASSPGGTDTQYF; cdr3_nt: TGTGCCAGCTCACCGGGCGGCACAGATACGCAGTATTTT
clone_size: once; v_call: TRBV5-8; d_call: .; j_call: TRBJ2-3; cdr3_aa: CASSLFSVSTDTQYF; cdr3_nt: TGTGCCAGCAGCTTGTTTAGTGTGAGCACAGATACGCAGTATTTT
clone_size: .; v_call: TRBV6-1; d_call: .; j_call: TRBJ1-5; cdr3_aa: CASSERETRNQPQHF; cdr3_nt: TGTGCCAGCAGTGAGAGAGAAACTCGCAATCAGCCCCAGCATTTT
clone_size: few; v_call: TRBV7-6; d_call: TRBD1; j_call: TRBJ1-4; cdr3_aa: CASSFQTGGITNEKLFF; cdr3_nt: TGTGCCAGCAGCTTCCAGACAGGGGGGATAACTAATGAAAAACTGTTTTTT
clone_size: .; v_call: TRBV29-1; d_call: TRBD1; j_call: TRBJ1-2; cdr3_aa: CSAGTGGLYGYTF; cdr3_nt: TGCAGCGCTGGGACAGGGGGTTTATATGGCTACACCTTC
clone_size: once; v_call: TRBV10-3; d_call: .; j_call: TRBJ2-7; cdr3_aa: CAISESTGRYYEQYF; cdr3_nt: TGTGCCATCAGTGAGTCCACAGGGAGATACTACGAGCAGTACTTC
clone_size: .; v_call: TRBV5-1; d_call: TRBD1; j_call: TRBJ1-1; cdr3_aa: CASSGTGESTEAFF; cdr3_nt: TGCGCCAGCAGCGGTACAGGGGAGAGCACTGAAGCTTTCTTT
clone_size: .; v_call: TRBV2; d_call: TRBD1; j_call: TRBJ2-3; cdr3_aa: CASRRQGWDTDTQYF; cdr3_nt: TGTGCCAGCAGGAGACAGGGTTGGGACACAGATACGCAGTATTTT
clone_size: .; v_call: TRBV18; d_call: TRBD1; j_call: TRBJ2-7; cdr3_aa: CASSPRQGSYEQYF; cdr3_nt: TGTGCCAGCTCACCTAGACAGGGTTCCTACGAGCAGTACTTC
clone_size: few; v_call: TRBV7-9; d_call: .; j_call: TRBJ1-6; cdr3_aa: CASSPRAGLNSPLHF; cdr3_nt: TGTGCCAGCAGCCCCCGGGCAGGACTTAATTCACCCCTCCACTTT
clone_size: .; v_call: TRBV11-2; d_call: TRBD1; j_call: TRBJ2-7; cdr3_aa: CASSPQGYEQYF; cdr3_nt: TGTGCCAGCAGCCCACAGGGGTACGAGCAGTACTTC
clone_size: .; v_call: TRBV7-3; d_call: .; j_call: TRBJ2-2; cdr3_aa: CASSLLTGELFF; cdr3_nt: TGTGCCAGCAGCTTACTCACCGGGGAGCTGTTTTTT
clone_size: .; v_call: TRBV6-1; d_call: TRBD1; j_call: TRBJ2-7; cdr3_aa: CASSAGQGYYEQYF; cdr3_nt: TGTGCCAGCAGTGCGGGACAGGGTTACTACGAGCAGTACTTC
clone_size: .; v_call: TRBV12-5; d_call: .; j_call: TRBJ2-2; cdr3_aa: CASGLGQHANTGELFF; cdr3_nt: TGTGCTAGTGGTTTAGGACAGCACGCGAACACCGGGGAGCTGTTTTTT
clone_size: .; v_call: TRBV19; d_call: .; j_call: TRBJ2-1; cdr3_aa: CASALTTVQFF; cdr3_nt: TGTGCCAGCGCTCTGACTACCGTGCAGTTCTTC
clone_size: .; v_call: TRBV19; d_call: .; j_call: TRBJ1-1; cdr3_aa: CASSIPGSGTEAFF; cdr3_nt: TGTGCCAGTAGTATCCCAGGGTCAGGGACTGAAGCTTTCTTT
clone_size: .; v_call: TRBV10-2; d_call: TRBD2; j_call: TRBJ2-5; cdr3_aa: CASSPLAGVSETQYF; cdr3_nt: TGCGCCAGCAGCCCACTAGCGGGGGTTTCAGAGACCCAGTACTTC
clone_size: .; v_call: TRBV5-5; d_call: .; j_call: TRBJ1-2; cdr3_aa: CASRDQGVSRGYTF; cdr3_nt: TGTGCCAGCAGGGATCAAGGAGTCTCTCGGGGCTACACCTTC
clone_size: .; v_call: TRBV6-5; d_call: TRBD1; j_call: TRBJ1-1; cdr3_aa: CASSYRGGSAFF; cdr3_nt: TGTGCCAGCAGTTACCGAGGGGGCTCGGCTTTCTTT
clone_size: .; v_call: TRBV23-1; d_call: TRBD2; j_call: TRBJ2-7; cdr3_aa: CASSQKTGWAGEWLEQYF; cdr3_nt: TGCGCCAGCAGTCAAAAAACGGGGTGGGCGGGAGAGTGGCTCGAGCAGTACTTC
clone_size: .; v_call: TRBV25-1; d_call: .; j_call: TRBJ1-5; cdr3_aa: CASSPGLTNQPQHF; cdr3_nt: TGTGCCAGCAGTCCTGGACTGACGAATCAGCCCCAGCATTTT
clone_size: .; v_call: TRBV7-9; d_call: .; j_call: TRBJ1-2; cdr3_aa: CASSPRGREYNYGYTF; cdr3_nt: TGTGCCAGCAGCCCCCGTGGAAGGGAGTATAACTATGGCTACACCTTC
clone_size: .; v_call: TRBV14; d_call: TRBD2; j_call: TRBJ2-1; cdr3_aa: CASSQPRGLAGVREQFF; cdr3_nt: TGTGCCAGCAGCCAACCCCGAGGACTAGCGGGAGTTAGAGAGCAGTTCTTC
clone_size: .; v_call: TRBV10-3; d_call: .; j_call: TRBJ2-6; cdr3_aa: CAIAPGVDGANVLTF; cdr3_nt: TGTGCCATCGCCCCCGGGGTGGATGGGGCCAACGTCCTGACTTTC
clone_size: .; v_call: TRBV4-1; d_call: .; j_call: TRBJ1-2; cdr3_aa: CASSQERGSYGYTF; cdr3_nt: TGCGCCAGCAGCCAAGAGAGGGGGAGCTATGGCTACACCTTC
clone_size: .; v_call: TRBV6-1; d_call: TRBD1; j_call: TRBJ2-7; cdr3_aa: CASSERTGHYEQYF; cdr3_nt: TGTGCCAGCAGTGAAAGGACAGGACACTACGAGCAGTACTTC
clone_size: .; v_call: TRBV11-2; d_call: .; j_call: TRBJ2-7; cdr3_aa: CASSAITGLLYEQYF; cdr3_nt: TGTGCCAGCAGCGCTATTACAGGGTTACTCTACGAGCAGTACTTC
clone_size: .; v_call: TRBV5-1; d_call: TRBD1; j_call: TRBJ1-3; cdr3_aa: CASRRVGTTTGDTIYF; cdr3_nt: TGCGCCAGCAGACGCGTAGGGACCACGACAGGGGACACCATATATTTT
clone_size: .; v_call: TRBV4-3; d_call: TRBD1; j_call: TRBJ2-4; cdr3_aa: CASSQDMGRTGGNIQYF; cdr3_nt: TGCGCCAGCAGCCAAGATATGGGCCGGACAGGCGGTAACATTCAGTACTTC
clone_size: .; v_call: TRBV18; d_call: TRBD1; j_call: TRBJ1-1; cdr3_aa: CASSLDRPPTGAFF; cdr3_nt: TGTGCCAGCTCACTGGACAGGCCCCCGACAGGAGCTTTCTTT
clone_size: .; v_call: TRBV7-4; d_call: TRBD2; j_call: TRBJ2-7; cdr3_aa: CASSPLPRGSSYEQYF; cdr3_nt: TGTGCCAGCAGCCCCCTTCCGCGGGGGAGCTCCTACGAGCAGTACTTC
clone_size: .; v_call: TRBV7-6; d_call: .; j_call: TRBJ1-1; cdr3_aa: CASSLRQNTEAFF; cdr3_nt: TGTGCCAGCAGCTTAAGACAGAACACTGAAGCTTTCTTT